The 22 T cell receptor beta chains presented below share a single source sample, sequenced in a study of OX40 agonist ivuxolimab in advanced cancers. Libraries were prepared by immunoSEQ multiplex PCR; TCRdb keeps only in-frame clonotypes and omits some of them. In the table there are some 16,000 clones, roughly 82% of which are singletons. Sequencing was performed on CD4+ or CD8+ T cells sorted from blood, taken in a trial of the OX40 agonist ivuxolimab. These TCRs come from an adult with an advanced solid tumor such as melanoma, head and neck, liver or kidney cancer.

The chain recombines TRBV19 with TRBJ2-1; the D gene is possibly TRBD1 (5 bases). Germline V gene sequence: CDR1 LNHDA, CDR2 SQIVND (reference sequence). V lost 9 bases and J lost 9, with 12 bases in between. This CDR3 has 11 residues. The CDR3 protein is CASAGNREQFF. The CDR3 bases are TGTGCCAGCGCAGGGAATCGTGAGCAGTTCTTC.

This clone was counted a few times. V gene TRBV7-2 combines with J gene TRBJ2-5, with D perhaps matching TRBD2 (5 bases). The ends were cut back, 5 bases at V and 5 bases at J, with 15 bases in the middle. This CDR3 comprises 14 residues. The germline gives CDR1 SGHTA, CDR2 FQGNSA. CDR3 region: CASSQDISGETQYF. The CDR3 DNA reads TGTGCCAGCAGCCAAGACATTTCGGGGGAGACCCAGTACTTC.

Written as DNA, the CDR3 is TGTGCCAGCAGCTTGGACATAGGGGACCACGAGCAGTACTTC. It is translated as CASSLDIGDHEQYF. The chain recombines TRBV5-4 with TRBJ2-7; D tentatively fits TRBD1 or TRBD2 (5 bases each). V lost 0 bases to trimming and J lost 5 bases, with 12 bases between them. CDR1 and CDR2 from the germline V gene are SGHNT and YYREEE (reference sequence). This CDR3 has 14 amino acids.

This sequence joins TRBV20-1 and TRBJ2-2; the D gene is possibly TRBD1 (6 bases). CDR3 length: 11 amino acids. CDR1 is DFQATT and CDR2 is SNEGSKA in the germline V gene (reference sequence). Trimming pared 6 bases from V and 4 bases from J, leaving 6 bases between. In DNA form, the CDR3 reads TGCAGTGCCAGGGGCACCGGGGAGCTGTTTTTT. It translates to CSARGTGELFF.

The chain joins TRBV7-3 to TRBJ2-3; D call uncertain. V lost 5 bases and J 8 bases, leaving 11 bases between the germline ends. This CDR3 has 12 amino acids. Per the germline V gene, CDR1 is SGHTA and CDR2 is FQGTGA. The CDR3 reads CASSQNKVTQYF. Written as DNA, the CDR3 is TGTGCCAGCAGCCAAAATAAGGTTACGCAGTATTTT. Together with reference TRBV7-3 and TRBJ2-3, the CDR3 gives the full variable domain: GAGVSQTPSNKVTEKGKYVELRCDPISGHTALYWYRQSLGQGPEFLIYFQGTGAADDSGLPNDRFFAVRPEGSVSTLKIQRTERGDSAVYLCASSQNKVTQYFGPGTRLTVL.

V is TRBV2 and J is TRBJ1-2; D uncertain. The CDR3 contains 13 residues. V dropped 7 bases and J dropped 2 bases, with 11 bases sitting between them. CDR1 is SNHLY and CDR2 is FYNNEI in the germline V gene. CDR3 DNA: TGTGCCAGCAAAATGGGAGACAACTATGGCTACACCTTC. As protein: CASKMGDNYGYTF. The full variable domain, in which reference TRBV2 and TRBJ1-2 provide the parts outside the CDR3, is EPEVTQTPSHQVTQMGQEVILRCVPISNHLYFYWYRQILGQKVEFLVSFYNNEISEKSEIFDDQFSVERPDGSNFTLKIRSTKLEDSAMYFCASKMGDNYGYTFGSGTRLTVV.

V and J are TRBV9 and TRBJ2-1; 7 bases agree with TRBD1. Germline V lookup: CDR1 SGDLS, CDR2 YYNGEE. V trimming: 4 bases; J trimming: 9 bases; junction bases outside the gene matches: 7. CDR3 size: 13 residues. The CDR3 bases are TGTGCCAGCAGCCCGAGGGGGCAGAGTGAGCAGTTCTTC. It codes for CASSPRGQSEQFF.

The chain recombines TRBV6-5 with TRBJ2-7, with TRBD2 matching 8 bases. Trimming took 6 bases from V and 0 from J; bases not matched to a gene: 1. Germline CDR1 is MNHEY and CDR2 is SVGAGI. This CDR3 contains 13 residues. This CDR3 is CASRSGSSYEQYF. The CDR3, as DNA: TGTGCCAGCAGAAGCGGGAGCTCCTACGAGCAGTACTTC.

V is TRBV6-1 and J is TRBJ2-1; D might be TRBD2 (6 bases). V was shortened by 1 base and J by 3 bases, with 10 bases between the two germline ends. This CDR3 spans 15 amino acids. Looked up from germline, CDR1 is MNHNS and CDR2 is SASEGT. CDR3 protein: CASSEEGGVYNEQFF. CDR3 coding DNA: TGTGCCAGCAGTGAAGAAGGCGGGGTCTACAATGAGCAGTTCTTC.

The V and J genes are TRBV14 and TRBJ1-2; TRBD1 matches at 8 bases. Germline values: CDR1 SGHDN, CDR2 FVKESK. The CDR3 covers 16 residues. The ends lost 4 bases at V and 7 bases at J; junction bases unmatched: 14. The CDR3 DNA reads as TGTGCCAGCAGCCCCCTTGGACAGGGTACAACCCTTGGCTACACCTTC. Protein product: CASSPLGQGTTLGYTF. Using reference TRBV14 and TRBJ1-2 for the parts outside the CDR3, the full variable domain is EAGVTQFPSHSVIEKGQTVTLRCDPISGHDNLYWYRRVMGKEIKFLLHFVKESKQDESGMPNNRFLAERTGGTYSTLKVQPAELEDSGVYFCASSPLGQGTTLGYTFGSGTRLTVV.

For the CDR3, the DNA is TGTGCCAGCAGCTTAGCGGGAGGAACCTACAATGAGCAGTTCTTC. This translates into CASSLAGGTYNEQFF. The chain uses TRBV7-2 and TRBJ2-1; D might be TRBD2 (6 bases). Germline V gives CDR1 SGHTA, CDR2 FQGNSA. V lost 0 bases and J 2 bases, leaving 8 bases between the germline ends. There are 15 residues in the CDR3.

The V call is TRBV9, the J call TRBJ2-6, with D perhaps matching TRBD1 (5 bases). This CDR3 has 18 residues. Trimming stripped 0 bases from V and 4 bases from J, with 17 bases between. Germline V CDR1 and CDR2: SGDLS, YYNGEE. In nucleotides, the CDR3 is TGTGCCAGCAGCGTAGGAATGGTGTTGGGGCTCGGGGCCAACGTCCTGACTTTC. This encodes CASSVGMVLGLGANVLTF.

The rearrangement joins TRBV7-3 to TRBJ1-1; D possibly corresponds to TRBD1 (6 bases). V dropped 2 bases and J dropped 0 bases, with 13 bases sitting between them. The V gene's germline CDR1 is SGHTA and CDR2 FQGTGA. This CDR3 is 16 amino acids long. The CDR3 loop is CASSLDGQLMNTEAFF. As DNA, the CDR3 is TGTGCCAGCAGCTTAGATGGACAGCTTATGAACACTGAAGCTTTCTTT.

V and J are TRBV7-8 and TRBJ1-1; TRBD1 is a possible D gene (6 bases). V lost 6 bases and J 4 bases, leaving 12 bases between the germline ends. The germline V gene has CDR1 SGHVS and CDR2 FQNEAQ. The CDR3 sequence is 13 residues long. CDR3 amino acids: CASRITGSTEAFF. The CDR3 DNA follows: TGTGCCAGCAGGATAACAGGGAGCACTGAAGCTTTCTTT.

On this clone: At one of its ends the junction is not consistent with the germline gene, which may arise from a read error. The chain is built from TRBV9 and TRBJ1-1; D uncertain. Germline-derived CDR1 and CDR2 are SGDLS and YYNGEE. CDR3 length: 14 amino acids. The CDR3 loop is CASSPIAILPEAFF. CDR3 coding DNA: TGTGCCAGCAGCCCTATCGCGATCCTCCCTGAGGCTTTCTTT. Full variable domain (outside the CDR3, taken from reference TRBV9 and TRBJ1-1): DSGVTQTPKHLITATGQRVTLRCSPRSGDLSVYWYQQSLDQGLQFLIQYYNGEERAKGNILERFSAQQFPDLHSELNLSSLELGDSALYFCASSPIAILPEAFFGQGTRLTVV.

The chain uses TRBV11-2 and TRBJ1-2; 8 positions agree with TRBD1. The CDR3 has 15 amino acids. Germline trimming cut 4 bases from V and 8 bases from J; bases unmatched to any gene: 12. CDR1 SGHAT and CDR2 FQNNGV come from the germline V gene. CDR3 nucleotide sequence: TGTGCCAGCAGCTCTATACGGACAGGGCTTCGGGGCTACACCTTC. It specifies CASSSIRTGLRGYTF.

The chain recombines TRBV27 with TRBJ2-3; D call uncertain. V was shortened by 6 bases and J by 0 bases, with 7 bases between the two germline ends. Per the germline V gene, CDR1 is MNHEY and CDR2 is SMNVEV (reference sequence). The CDR3 covers 13 residues. CDR3 in DNA: TGTGCCAGCAGAAGACCTAGCACAGATACGCAGTATTTT. Translated: CASRRPSTDTQYF.

V usage is TRBV27 and J usage is TRBJ2-1, with unresolved D. The germline V and J ends were trimmed by 2 bases and 2 bases, with 13 bases remaining between them. The CDR3 is made up of 16 amino acids. Looked up from germline, CDR1 is MNHEY and CDR2 is SMNVEV (reference sequence). Here the CDR3 DNA reads TGTGCCAGCAGTTTAGAAGCGAGAGCCCCCTACAATGAGCAGTTCTTC. It encodes CASSLEARAPYNEQFF.

The chain combines TRBV6-5 with TRBJ2-7; D possibly matches TRBD1 or TRBD2 (5 bases each). CDR3 length: 14 amino acids. V was cut by 6 bases and J by 4 bases, with 16 bases left in between. Germline CDR1 is MNHEY and CDR2 is SVGAGI. CDR3: CASRKGTQNYEQYF. The CDR3 DNA is TGTGCCAGCAGAAAGGGGACCCAGAATTACGAGCAGTACTTC.

The V call is TRBV2, the J call TRBJ2-7; D call uncertain. V gave up 3 bases and J gave up 6 bases, with 9 bases separating them. The CDR3 consists of 12 residues. Germline V gene lookup returns CDR1 SNHLY and CDR2 FYNNEI. The CDR3 DNA follows: TGTGCCAGCAGTGAGATCCGCCTCGAGCAGTACTTC. Residues: CASSEIRLEQYF. The variable domain in full, with the rest retrieved from reference TRBV2 and TRBJ2-7, is EPEVTQTPSHQVTQMGQEVILRCVPISNHLYFYWYRQILGQKVEFLVSFYNNEISEKSEIFDDQFSVERPDGSNFTLKIRSTKLEDSAMYFCASSEIRLEQYFGPGTRLTVT.

In nucleotides, the CDR3 is TGTGCCAGCAGGCCCCCCGTCGCCGGGGGCGATGGCTACACCTTC. This translates into CASRPPVAGGDGYTF. V usage is TRBV7-9 and J usage is TRBJ1-2, with D tentatively TRBD1 (6 bases). V was shortened by 6 bases and J by 6 bases, with 20 bases between the two germline ends. CDR3 length: 15 residues. Germline V lookup: CDR1 SEHNR, CDR2 FQNEAQ (reference sequence).

The CDR3 region is CASGSADTQYF. The CDR3 DNA reads TGTGCTAGTGGTAGCGCAGATACGCAGTATTTT. J is TRBJ2-3 and V is TRBV12-5; no definite D call. Looked up from germline, CDR1 is LGHNT and CDR2 is FRNRAP. Trimming took 5 bases from V and 4 from J, leaving 4 bases between them. The CDR3 has 11 amino acids.